This TCR beta chain was captured in a study of shared clonotypes between healthy human individuals. Across the study: Donors were two women and a few men aged 18 to 49. Plates per donor: three CD4 naive, three CD4 memory, two CD8 naive, one CD8 memory. Findings and caveats of the study: Researchers sampled only blood; tissue repertoires likely differ.

Terminally differentiated effector memory CD45RA+ cells were left out of the naive CD8 fraction, which was CD45RO-negative and positively selected for CCR7. As regards this clone: Its specificity is not known.

Source study methods: Because ImmunoSEQ provided only junction sequences with no quality scores, the filtering differed. TCRdb's copy holds only in-frame clones and misses some; the assay was immunoSEQ multiplex PCR. The DNA was the basis for D and trimming; V, J and clone size are from that table. The sample holds more than 2 million clones, just under 95% seen once. This CDR3 has 11 residues. The germline V and J ends were trimmed by 0 bases and 4 bases, with 1 base remaining between them. In germline, CDR1 is LNHNV, CDR2 YYDKDF (reference sequence). The clonotype originates from a young man in good health. Some clones in this sample may be carry-over from other donors' samples. The sequenced material came from naive CD8+ T cells from PBMCs. V is TRBV15 and J is TRBJ2-7; D is unclear. The CDR3 DNA sequence: TGTGCCACCAGCAGAGAATACGAGCAGTACTTC. Encoded protein: CATSREYEQYF. Combining the CDR3 with reference TRBV15 and TRBJ2-7 gives the whole variable domain DAMVIQNPRYQVTQFGKPVTLSCSQTLNHNVMYWYQQKSSQAPKLLFHYYDKDFNNEADTPDNFQSRRPNTSFCFLDIRSPGLGDTAMYLCATSREYEQYFGPGTRLTVT.